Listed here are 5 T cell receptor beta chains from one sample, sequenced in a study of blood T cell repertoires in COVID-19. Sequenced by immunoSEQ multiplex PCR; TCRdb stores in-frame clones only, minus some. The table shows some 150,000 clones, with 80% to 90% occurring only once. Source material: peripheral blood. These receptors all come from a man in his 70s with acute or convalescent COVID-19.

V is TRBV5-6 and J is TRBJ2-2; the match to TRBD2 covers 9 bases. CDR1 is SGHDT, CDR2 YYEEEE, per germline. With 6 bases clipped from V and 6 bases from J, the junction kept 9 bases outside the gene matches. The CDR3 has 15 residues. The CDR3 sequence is CASTFLSGRPGELFF. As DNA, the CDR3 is TGTGCCAGCACCTTCCTCAGCGGGAGGCCCGGGGAGCTGTTTTTT.

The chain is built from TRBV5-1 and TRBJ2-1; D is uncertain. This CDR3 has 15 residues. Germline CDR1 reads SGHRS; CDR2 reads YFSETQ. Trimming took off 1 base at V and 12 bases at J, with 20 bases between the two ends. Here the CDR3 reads CASSLYTDTTMRQFF. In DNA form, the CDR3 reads TGCGCCAGCAGCTTGTACACCGATACTACAATGAGGCAGTTCTTC.

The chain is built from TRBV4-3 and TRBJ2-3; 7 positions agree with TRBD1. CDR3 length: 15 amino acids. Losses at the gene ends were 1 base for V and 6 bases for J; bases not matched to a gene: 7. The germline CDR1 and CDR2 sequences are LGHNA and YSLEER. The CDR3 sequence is CASSQGSRGLDTQYF. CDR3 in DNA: TGCGCCAGCAGCCAAGGTTCAAGGGGGCTGGATACGCAGTATTTT.

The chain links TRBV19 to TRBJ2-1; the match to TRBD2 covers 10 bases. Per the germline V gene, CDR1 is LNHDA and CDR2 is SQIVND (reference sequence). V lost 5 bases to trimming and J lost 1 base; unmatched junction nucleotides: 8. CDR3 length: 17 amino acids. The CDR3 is CASSPRTSGLSYNEQFF. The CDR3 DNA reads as TGTGCCAGTAGTCCCCGGACTAGCGGTCTTTCCTACAATGAGCAGTTCTTC.

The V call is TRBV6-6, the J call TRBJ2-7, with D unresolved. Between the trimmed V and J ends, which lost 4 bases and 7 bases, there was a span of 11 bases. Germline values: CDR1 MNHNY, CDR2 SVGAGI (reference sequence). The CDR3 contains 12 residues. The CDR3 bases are TGTGCCAGCAGTTCCTCCCCGCGAGAGCAGTACTTC. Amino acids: CASSSSPREQYF.